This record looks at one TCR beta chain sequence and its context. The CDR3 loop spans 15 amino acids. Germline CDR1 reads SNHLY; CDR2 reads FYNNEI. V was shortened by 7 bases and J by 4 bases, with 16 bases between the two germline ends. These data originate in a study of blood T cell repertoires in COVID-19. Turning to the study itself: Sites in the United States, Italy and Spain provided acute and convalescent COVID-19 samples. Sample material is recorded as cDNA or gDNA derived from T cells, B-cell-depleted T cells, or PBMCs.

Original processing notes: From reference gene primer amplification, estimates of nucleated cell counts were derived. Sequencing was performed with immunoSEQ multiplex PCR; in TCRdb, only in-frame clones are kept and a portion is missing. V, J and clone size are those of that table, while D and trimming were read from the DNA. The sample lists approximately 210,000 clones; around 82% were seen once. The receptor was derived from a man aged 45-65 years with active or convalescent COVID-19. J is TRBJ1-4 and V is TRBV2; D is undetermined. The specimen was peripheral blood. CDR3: CASKNAGIVNEKLFF. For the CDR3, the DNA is TGTGCCAGCAAAAACGCCGGGATAGTTAATGAAAAACTGTTTTTT.